Below, 9 T cell receptor beta chains from the same sample are listed, as sequenced in a study of human versus mouse CDR3 diversity and MHC coevolution. Data came from immunoSEQ multiplex PCR; TCRdb stores just in-frame clones and leaves some out. The table has tens of thousands of clones, about 90% seen once. Material for sequencing was naive CD4+ T cells from blood. The subset was: CD45RO-negative CD62L-positive naive CD4 T cells. These TCRs come from a person aged 30 to 70 in good health.

This chain uses TRBV7-9 with TRBJ2-2, with D unclear. The CDR3 is 13 amino acids. CDR1 and CDR2 from the germline V gene are SEHNR and FQNEAQ (reference sequence). V lost 5 bases to trimming and J lost 6 bases, with 10 bases between them. The CDR3: CASSPSQAGELFF. The CDR3 DNA is TGTGCCAGCAGCCCCAGTCAAGCCGGGGAGCTGTTTTTT.

The V gene is TRBV30, the J gene TRBJ2-1; D perhaps matches TRBD2 (6 bases). The V gene lost 7 bases and the J gene lost 2 bases, with 21 bases spanning the gap. CDR1 is GTSNPN, CDR2 SVGIG, per germline (reference sequence). CDR3 size: 16 residues. In DNA form, the CDR3 reads TGTGCCTTCCTTGTCCGGGCGGGGCCTCCCTACAATGAGCAGTTCTTC. It encodes CAFLVRAGPPYNEQFF.

The J gene is TRBJ2-3, the V gene TRBV27; TRBD2 matches 9 bases. The germline V gene has CDR1 MNHEY and CDR2 SMNVEV (reference sequence). The CDR3 is 15 residues long. Losses at the gene ends were 0 bases for V and 9 bases for J; bases not matched to a gene: 7. The CDR3 DNA sequence: TGTGCCAGCAGTTTATCTAGCGGGAGAGCAGGGACGCAGTATTTT. Protein: CASSLSSGRAGTQYF.

The chain combines TRBV19 with TRBJ2-1, with 10 bases aligning to TRBD2. Germline CDR1 reads LNHDA; CDR2 reads SQIVND (reference sequence). Losses at the gene ends were 6 bases for V and 7 bases for J; bases not matched to a gene: 9. The CDR3 runs to 15 residues. The CDR3 loop reads CASRAPSGSFNEQFF. The DNA for the CDR3 is TGTGCCAGTAGGGCACCTAGCGGGAGTTTTAATGAGCAGTTCTTC. The full variable domain, its missing parts supplied by reference TRBV19 and TRBJ2-1, is DGGITQSPKYLFRKEGQNVTLSCEQNLNHDAMYWYRQDPGQGLRLIYYSQIVNDFQKGDIAEGYSVSREKKESFPLTVTSAQKNPTAFYLCASRAPSGSFNEQFFGPGTRLTVL.

The rearrangement joins TRBV4-1 to TRBJ2-7, with D maybe TRBD1 (6 bases). Trimming cost V 4 bases and J 5 bases, with 15 bases left between them. The germline gives CDR1 MGHRA, CDR2 YSYEKL. This CDR3 is built from 14 residues. The CDR3 protein is CASSLREQGDEQYF. CDR3 coding DNA: TGCGCCAGCAGCCTCCGGGAACAGGGTGACGAGCAGTACTTC.

The rearrangement uses TRBV7-9 and TRBJ2-3, with 12 positions matching TRBD2. The CDR3 is 17 amino acids. V lost 5 bases, J lost 5 bases, and 11 bases stayed unmatched. CDR1 and CDR2 (germline): SEHNR, FQNEAQ (reference sequence). Written as DNA, the CDR3 is TGTGCCAGCAGCCCACGCGGACTAGCGGGGAAGGTAGATACGCAGTATTTT. It codes for CASSPRGLAGKVDTQYF.

The V and J genes are TRBV2 and TRBJ1-1; 9 nucleotides match TRBD1. Per germline, CDR1 SNHLY and CDR2 FYNNEI. This CDR3 spans 14 amino acids. The ends lost 6 bases at V and 7 bases at J; junction bases unmatched: 9. The CDR3 bases are TGTGCCAGCAGCTTACAGGGGGCTGTGAATGAAGCTTTCTTT. The encoded protein is CASSLQGAVNEAFF.

Written as DNA, the CDR3 is TGTGCCACCAGCAGAAAGGACAGTTCCTACGAGCAGTACTTC. Its protein is CATSRKDSSYEQYF. The rearrangement joins TRBV15 to TRBJ2-7; tentatively, D is TRBD1 (6 bases). Trimming cost V 2 bases and J 1 base, with 9 bases left between them. CDR1 is LNHNV, CDR2 YYDKDF, per germline (reference sequence). There are 14 residues in the CDR3.

The rearrangement joins TRBV5-1 to TRBJ2-6; TRBD2 is a possible D gene (8 bases). Germline V gene sequence: CDR1 SGHRS, CDR2 YFSETQ. The CDR3 length is 17 residues. Deletions cut 7 bases from V and 1 base from J, with 18 bases between. Written as DNA, the CDR3 is TGCGCCAGCGCCACGGGAGGGGGCGCATCTGGGGCCAACGTCCTGACTTTC. Its translation: CASATGGGASGANVLTF.